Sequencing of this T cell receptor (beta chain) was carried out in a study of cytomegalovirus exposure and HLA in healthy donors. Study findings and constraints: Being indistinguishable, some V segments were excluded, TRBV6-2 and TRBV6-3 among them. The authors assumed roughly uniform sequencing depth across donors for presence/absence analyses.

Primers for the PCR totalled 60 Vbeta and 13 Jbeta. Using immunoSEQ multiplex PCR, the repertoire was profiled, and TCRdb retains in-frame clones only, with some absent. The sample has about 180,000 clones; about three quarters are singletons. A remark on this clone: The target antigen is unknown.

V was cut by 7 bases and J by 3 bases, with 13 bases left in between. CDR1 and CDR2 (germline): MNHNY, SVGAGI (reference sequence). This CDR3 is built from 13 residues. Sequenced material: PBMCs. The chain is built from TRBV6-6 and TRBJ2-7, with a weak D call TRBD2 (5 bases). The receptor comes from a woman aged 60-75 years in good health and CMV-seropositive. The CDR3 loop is CASNDGINYEQYF. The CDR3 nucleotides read TGTGCCAGCAACGACGGGATTAACTACGAGCAGTACTTC.